A single sample gave rise to the 26 T cell receptor beta chains below, sequenced in a study of shared clonotypes between healthy human individuals. Using immunoSEQ multiplex PCR, the repertoire was profiled, and TCRdb retains in-frame clones only, with some absent. The data show about 2 million clones, approximately 94% seen once. CD8 cells classed as naive were CD45RO-negative and positively selected for CCR7, excluding terminally differentiated effector memory CD45RA+ cells. The sequenced material came from naive CD8+ T cells sorted from blood. The source is a man in his late teens or twenties in good health.

The rearrangement uses TRBV4-3 and TRBJ2-2; D gene uncertain. Germline V gene sequence: CDR1 LGHNA, CDR2 YSLEER. Trimming took 4 bases from V and 2 from J, leaving 8 bases between them. This CDR3 has 14 amino acids. CDR3 bases: TGCGCCAGCAGCCTTTCCGACAACACCGGGGAGCTGTTTTTT. This gives the protein CASSLSDNTGELFF.

The chain recombines TRBV6-5 with TRBJ1-5, with D possibly TRBD1 on 5 matching bases. Germline CDR1 is MNHEY and CDR2 is SVGAGI. V lost 8 bases and J 5 bases, leaving 13 bases between the germline ends. The CDR3 sequence is 13 residues long. The CDR3 coding sequence is TGTGCCAGCGGGTCCGGGGCGCATCAGCCCCAGCATTTT. Protein product: CASGSGAHQPQHF.

V and J are TRBV19 and TRBJ1-2, with a possible D match to TRBD1 (5 bases). Per the germline V gene, CDR1 is LNHDA and CDR2 is SQIVND (reference sequence). The CDR3 spans 15 residues. The V gene lost 3 bases and the J gene lost 8 bases, with 19 bases spanning the gap. The CDR3 loop is CASSMTSGGPLGYTF. The CDR3 DNA reads TGTGCCAGTAGTATGACTTCGGGGGGACCGTTGGGCTACACCTTC. Together with reference TRBV19 and TRBJ1-2, the CDR3 gives the full variable domain: DGGITQSPKYLFRKEGQNVTLSCEQNLNHDAMYWYRQDPGQGLRLIYYSQIVNDFQKGDIAEGYSVSREKKESFPLTVTSAQKNPTAFYLCASSMTSGGPLGYTFGSGTRLTVV.

V and J are TRBV6-5 and TRBJ2-5, with D unresolved. With 6 bases removed from V and 1 base from J, the gap between germline ends came to 9 bases. This CDR3 is built from 13 residues. The germline gives CDR1 MNHEY, CDR2 SVGAGI. CDR3 nucleotide sequence: TGTGCCAGCAGCCCAGCCCTCCAAGAGACCCAGTACTTC. Its protein product is CASSPALQETQYF.

About this clone: Other DNA sequences in this specimen translate into the identical CDR3. The V gene is TRBV7-9, the J gene TRBJ2-7, with 10 bases identical to TRBD2. Germline CDR1 is SEHNR and CDR2 is FQNEAQ (reference sequence). V dropped 4 bases and J dropped 4; count of bases not matched to a gene: 1. The CDR3 loop spans 13 amino acids. CDR3 protein: CASSSTSGYEQYF. The CDR3 DNA follows: TGTGCCAGCAGCTCGACTAGCGGGTACGAGCAGTACTTC.

V and J are TRBV27 and TRBJ2-1; no clear D gene. The germline V gene encodes CDR1 MNHEY and CDR2 SMNVEV (reference sequence). CDR3 size: 14 residues. The germline V and J ends were trimmed by 3 bases and 8 bases, with 14 bases remaining between them. The DNA for the CDR3 is TGTGCCAGCAGTTTGGGCCTGAACGACCATGAGCAGTTCTTC. Translating gives CASSLGLNDHEQFF.

This clone appeared once. This rearrangement joins TRBV7-9 to TRBJ2-5; a weak D match, TRBD2 (6 bases). The V gene's germline CDR1 is SEHNR and CDR2 FQNEAQ (reference sequence). This CDR3 is 14 amino acids long. The germline V and J ends were trimmed by 1 base and 4 bases, with 10 bases remaining between them. CDR3 loop: CASSLVVGGETQYF. In nucleotides, the CDR3 is TGTGCCAGCAGCTTAGTGGTGGGGGGAGAGACCCAGTACTTC.

This rearrangement joins TRBV29-1 to TRBJ2-1; D is unresolved. From germline, CDR1 is SQVTM and CDR2 ANQGSEA. The CDR3 contains 13 residues. V was cut by 6 bases and J by 0 bases, with 9 bases left in between. This chain's CDR3 is CSVSTPSYNEQFF. The CDR3 DNA reads as TGCAGCGTCTCAACTCCCTCCTACAATGAGCAGTTCTTC.

The chain carries TRBV5-1 and TRBJ2-2, with 11 bases identical to TRBD2. J lost 3 bases, V lost 3 bases, and 16 bases had no gene match. This CDR3 is built from 20 residues. Germline CDR1 is SGHRS and CDR2 is YFSETQ. CDR3 sequence: CASSYLGVETSGRDTGELFF. The CDR3 DNA reads TGCGCCAGCAGCTATTTGGGGGTCGAAACTAGCGGGAGAGACACCGGGGAGCTGTTTTTT.

The genes are TRBV27 and TRBJ1-2, with D perhaps matching TRBD1 (6 bases). Germline CDR1 reads MNHEY; CDR2 reads SMNVEV (reference sequence). Trimming left V 6 bases short and J 5 bases short, with 16 bases between. The CDR3 is 14 amino acids. In DNA form, the CDR3 reads TGTGCCAGCAGGGGCGGCAGGGGCGAGTATGGCTACACCTTC. Protein: CASRGGRGEYGYTF.

Comment on this clone: Other nucleotide sequences in the sample specify the same CDR3. V usage is TRBV29-1 and J usage is TRBJ2-5; D is undetermined. The CDR3 runs 10 residues. Germline values: CDR1 SQVTM, CDR2 ANQGSEA. Trimming cost V 3 bases and J 1 base, with 0 bases left between them. The CDR3 DNA is TGCAGCGTTGACCAAGAGACCCAGTACTTC. Residues: CSVDQETQYF.

V is TRBV7-9 and J is TRBJ1-1; 8 bases line up with TRBD1. CDR3 size: 12 residues. The J segment lost 10 bases and the V segment lost 1 base, leaving 2 bases of the junction unmatched. CDR1 and CDR2 (germline): SEHNR, FQNEAQ (reference sequence). The CDR3 bases are TGTGCCAGCAGCTTAGACAGGGGGATAGCTTTCTTT. Translation gives CASSLDRGIAFF.

The chain joins TRBV7-9 to TRBJ2-2; D not certain. V was pared by 1 base and J by 5 bases, with 5 bases between. This CDR3 spans 13 amino acids. CDR1 SEHNR and CDR2 FQNEAQ come from the germline V gene (reference sequence). In DNA form, the CDR3 reads TGTGCCAGCAGCTTAGGAAAGACCGGGGAGCTGTTTTTT. The encoded protein is CASSLGKTGELFF.

This rearrangement joins TRBV27 to TRBJ2-5, with 9 bases identical to TRBD2. V was pared by 2 bases and J by 5 bases, with 6 bases of the junction left unmatched. This CDR3 comprises 15 residues. Germline CDR1 and CDR2: MNHEY and SMNVEV (reference sequence). DNA of the CDR3: TGTGCCAGCAGTTTAGCGGGGGGGCTTGTGGAGACCCAGTACTTC. Translated, it gives CASSLAGGLVETQYF.

The chain joins TRBV4-1 to TRBJ1-3; D is ambiguous. V lost 4 bases and J lost 4, with 17 bases in between. The CDR3 spans 16 residues. Germline values: CDR1 MGHRA, CDR2 YSYEKL. The CDR3 loop reads CASSPKKGRYGNTIYF. The CDR3 nucleotides are TGCGCCAGCAGCCCAAAGAAAGGGAGGTACGGAAACACCATATATTTT.

The chain recombines TRBV7-2 with TRBJ1-2, with D perhaps TRBD1 (5 bases). Between the trimmed V and J ends, which lost 1 base and 7 bases, there was a span of 13 bases. CDR3 length equals 14 residues. Germline values: CDR1 SGHTA, CDR2 FQGNSA. The CDR3 DNA sequence: TGTGCCAGCAGCTTAGGGTATCAGGGAGGTGGCTACACCTTC. Its protein product is CASSLGYQGGGYTF.

This chain connects TRBV5-4 to TRBJ2-7; D gene uncertain. Germline values: CDR1 SGHNT, CDR2 YYREEE (reference sequence). The CDR3 loop spans 11 amino acids. The ends were cut back, 1 base at V and 5 bases at J, with 4 bases in the middle. For the CDR3, the DNA is TGTGCCAGCAGCTTGAATCACGAGCAGTACTTC. Amino acids: CASSLNHEQYF.

The rearrangement links TRBV5-4 to TRBJ2-7; 12 nucleotides agree with TRBD2. J gave up 6 bases and V 4 bases, and 14 bases lay outside the gene matches. Germline V gene data show CDR1 as SGHNT and CDR2 as YYREEE (reference sequence). The CDR3 loop spans 17 amino acids. DNA for the CDR3: TGTGCCAGCAGCCCAGATCTAGCGGGGGGGTTATCTGGCGAGCAGTACTTC. The encoded protein is CASSPDLAGGLSGEQYF. The whole variable domain, remainder taken from reference TRBV5-4 and TRBJ2-7, is ETGVTQSPTHLIKTRGQQVTLRCSSQSGHNTVSWYQQALGQGPQFIFQYYREEENGRGNFPPRFSGLQFPNYSSELNVNALELDDSALYLCASSPDLAGGLSGEQYFGPGTRLTVT.

The chain couples TRBV7-8 to TRBJ2-2; possible D gene TRBD2, 5 bases. CDR3 length: 14 residues. Trimming removed 5 bases from V and 3 bases from J, with 10 bases in between. The germline CDR1 and CDR2 sequences are SGHVS and FQNEAQ. This chain's CDR3 is CASSPDSYTGELFF. CDR3 bases: TGTGCCAGCAGCCCGGACTCGTACACCGGGGAGCTGTTTTTT.

This chain uses TRBV10-1 with TRBJ2-4; perhaps TRBD1 as D (6 bases). Trimming shortened V by 0 bases and J by 9 bases, and 15 bases separated the two germline ends. The germline V gene encodes CDR1 WNHNN and CDR2 SYGVQD (reference sequence). This CDR3 spans 15 amino acids. The CDR3 protein is CASSESATGGGIQYF. CDR3 coding DNA: TGCGCCAGCAGTGAGTCCGCGACAGGTGGCGGCATTCAGTACTTC.

Comments on this clone: At one end the junction does not follow the germline gene, possibly because of a read error. The chain is built from TRBV7-7 and TRBJ2-7; TRBD2 aligns across 10 bases. The CDR3 extends over 15 amino acids. The germline gives CDR1 SSHAT, CDR2 FNYEAQ (reference sequence). The CDR3 region has the DNA TGTGCTAGCAGTCCCGGACTAGCGGCTTCCTACGAGCAGTACTTC. It codes for CASSPGLAASYEQYF.

The chain employs TRBV5-6 and TRBJ1-1; possibly TRBD1 for D (5 bases). This CDR3 spans 13 amino acids. The germline V and J ends were trimmed by 2 bases and 8 bases, with 13 bases remaining between them. Looked up from germline, CDR1 is SGHDT and CDR2 is YYEEEE. The CDR3 DNA is TGTGCCAGCAGCTTTGGGGGATTAGTCGAAGCTTTCTTT. Translated, it gives CASSFGGLVEAFF. The variable domain in full, completed from reference TRBV5-6 and TRBJ1-1, reads DAGVTQSPTHLIKTRGQQVTLRCSPKSGHDTVSWYQQALGQGPQFIFQYYEEEERQRGNFPDRFSGHQFPNYSSELNVNALLLGDSALYLCASSFGGLVEAFFGQGTRLTVV.

Of note for this clone: Distinct nucleotide sequences in the sample also encode this CDR3. The rearrangement links TRBV5-1 to TRBJ2-5; possible D gene TRBD2, 6 bases. CDR1 and CDR2 from the germline V gene are SGHRS and YFSETQ. Between the trimmed V and J ends, which lost 0 bases and 5 bases, there was a span of 11 bases. This CDR3 is 14 amino acids long. CDR3 protein: CASSLEGGWETQYF. The CDR3 DNA sequence: TGCGCCAGCAGCTTGGAGGGAGGCTGGGAGACCCAGTACTTC.

V gene TRBV6-5 combines with J gene TRBJ2-7, with TRBD2 matching over 8 bases. Unmatched junction bases numbered 10, after V lost 7 bases and J lost 2 bases. CDR1 is MNHEY and CDR2 is SVGAGI in the germline V gene. This CDR3 is 15 amino acids long. The CDR3 nucleotides are TGTGCCAGCACCCTCGCCGGGAGGGATCCCTACGAGCAGTACTTC. It encodes CASTLAGRDPYEQYF.

In this sample, this clone turned up a few times. V is TRBV4-1 and J is TRBJ1-6, with unresolved D. The CDR3 is made up of 15 amino acids. Germline assignment: CDR1 MGHRA and CDR2 YSYEKL. V lost 0 bases and J lost 6, with 9 bases in between. DNA of the CDR3: TGCGCCAGCAGCCAAGATCCAGGCGCTAATTCACCCCTCCACTTT. This encodes CASSQDPGANSPLHF.

The V call is TRBV27, the J call TRBJ1-2; D gene ambiguous. CDR1 is MNHEY, CDR2 SMNVEV, per germline (reference sequence). CDR3 length: 15 residues. Between the trimmed V and J ends, which lost 6 bases and 0 bases, there was a span of 14 bases. As DNA, the CDR3 is TGTGCCAGCAGAGCCGCTGGCAGAGCTAACTATGGCTACACCTTC. Its translation is CASRAAGRANYGYTF.